Reported below is one T cell receptor (beta chain). As handled by the study authors: Reference gene primer amplification in the assay estimated nucleated cell counts. Only in-frame clones appear in the TCRdb table, and some are missing; sequencing was by immunoSEQ multiplex PCR. That table is the source of V, J and clone size, and D and trimming were worked out from the DNA. The profile covers about 140,000 clones, with 84% appearing a single time and 4% taken by the ten largest. The CDR3 totals 15 residues. Trimming left V 0 bases short and J 0 bases short, with 8 bases between. Germline-derived CDR1 and CDR2 are SEHNR and FQNEAQ (reference sequence). The sample comes from a study of blood T cell repertoires in COVID-19. The wider study: Acute-phase and convalescent COVID-19 samples originated in the United States, Italy and Spain. PBMCs, B-cell-depleted T cells, or T cells provided the cDNA or gDNA that made up the material.

The V and J genes are TRBV7-9 and TRBJ1-2; D might be TRBD1 (5 bases). The receptor comes from a woman in her fifties or sixties with acute or convalescent COVID-19. Sequenced: peripheral blood. The CDR3 protein is CASSLAGTTNYGYTF. In DNA form, the CDR3 reads TGTGCCAGCAGCTTAGCCGGGACTACTAACTATGGCTACACCTTC.